This T cell receptor (beta chain) appears in the sequencing data of a study of T cell responses to AZD1222 COVID-19 vaccine. Notes on the study in general: Researchers took repertoire samples only after the peak T cell response had come. Possibly, clonal diversity was underestimated; donors were largely white British and included more females. Vaccination with two AZD1222 doses was followed by a rise in Spike-specific TCR breadth and depth. Vaccine-associated CD4 TCRs spanned spike, dominant at 160-218 and 743-854.

Germline trimming cut 0 bases from V and 9 bases from J; bases unmatched to any gene: 2. The length of the CDR3 is 13 residues. Looked up from germline, CDR1 is MNHNY and CDR2 is SVGAGI (reference sequence). Concerning this clone: Its antigen is unknown.

TCRdb keeps only in-frame clones here, not all; method: immunoSEQ multiplex PCR. The profile shows approximately 220,000 clones, about 93% of them singletons. The genes are TRBV6-6 and TRBJ2-1, with 7 bases aligning to TRBD1. Sequencing used peripheral blood, obtained on day 0 of MenACWY control vaccination. This TCR came from an adult in good health. The DNA for the CDR3 is TGTGCCAGCAGTTACTCAGGGGGCGGTGAGCAGTTCTTC. The encoded protein is CASSYSGGGEQFF.